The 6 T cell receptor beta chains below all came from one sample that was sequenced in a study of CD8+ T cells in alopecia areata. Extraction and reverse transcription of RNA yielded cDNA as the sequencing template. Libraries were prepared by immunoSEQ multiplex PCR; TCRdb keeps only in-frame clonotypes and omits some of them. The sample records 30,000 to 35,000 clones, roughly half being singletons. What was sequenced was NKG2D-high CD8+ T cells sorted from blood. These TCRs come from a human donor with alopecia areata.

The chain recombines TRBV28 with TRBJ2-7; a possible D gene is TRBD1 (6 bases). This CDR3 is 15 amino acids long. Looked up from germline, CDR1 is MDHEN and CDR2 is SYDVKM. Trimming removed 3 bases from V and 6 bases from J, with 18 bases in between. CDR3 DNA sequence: TGTGCCAGCAGTTTCCTACGGGACAAGGATCTCGAGCAGTACTTC. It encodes CASSFLRDKDLEQYF.

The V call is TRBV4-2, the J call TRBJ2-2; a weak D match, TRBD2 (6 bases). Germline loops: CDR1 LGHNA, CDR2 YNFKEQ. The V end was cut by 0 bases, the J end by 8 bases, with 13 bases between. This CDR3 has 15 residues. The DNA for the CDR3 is TGTGCCAGCAGCCAAGAATTCGGAGGGGCAGGGGAGCTGTTTTTT. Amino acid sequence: CASSQEFGGAGELFF.

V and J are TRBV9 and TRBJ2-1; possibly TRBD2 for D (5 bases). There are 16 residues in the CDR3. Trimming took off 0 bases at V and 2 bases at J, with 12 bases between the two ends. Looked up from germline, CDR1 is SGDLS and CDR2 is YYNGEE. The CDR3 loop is CASSVEGSKAYNEQFF. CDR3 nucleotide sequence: TGTGCCAGCAGCGTAGAAGGGAGTAAGGCCTACAATGAGCAGTTCTTC.

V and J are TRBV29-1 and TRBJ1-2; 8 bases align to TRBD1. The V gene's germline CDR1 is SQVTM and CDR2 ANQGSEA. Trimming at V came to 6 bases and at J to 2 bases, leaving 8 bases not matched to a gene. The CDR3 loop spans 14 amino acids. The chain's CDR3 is CSVRTGGVNYGYTF. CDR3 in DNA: TGCAGCGTGAGAACAGGGGGGGTAAACTATGGCTACACCTTC.

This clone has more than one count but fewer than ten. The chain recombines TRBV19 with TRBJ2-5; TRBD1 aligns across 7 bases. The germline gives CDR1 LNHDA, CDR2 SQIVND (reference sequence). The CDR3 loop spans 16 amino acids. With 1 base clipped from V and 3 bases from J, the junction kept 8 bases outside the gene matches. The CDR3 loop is CASSIGVRDREETQYF. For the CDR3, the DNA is TGTGCCAGTAGTATAGGGGTACGAGACAGGGAAGAGACCCAGTACTTC.

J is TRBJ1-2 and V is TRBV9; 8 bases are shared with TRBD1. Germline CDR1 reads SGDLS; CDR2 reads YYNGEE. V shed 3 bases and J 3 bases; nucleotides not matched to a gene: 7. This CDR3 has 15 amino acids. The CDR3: CASSASGGADYGYTF. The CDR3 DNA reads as TGTGCCAGCAGCGCCTCAGGGGGCGCTGACTATGGCTACACCTTC.